This is a list of T cell receptor beta chains from one sample in a study of CD8+CD57+ T cells in acquired aplastic anemia. TCRdb re-analysed the reads in MiXCR, keeping a single row per CDR3 protein. The top ten clones hold roughly 34% of a sample with some 48,000 distinct CDR3 sequences, approximately 78% of them seen once. The sample was sorted CD4+, CD8+, or CD8+CD57+ T cells (not recorded which) from PBMCs. The origin of the receptors is a human donor in good health, serving as a control. The CDR3 runs from the conserved cysteine through the conserved F or W. D genes are given only for firm matches. A clone size is listed for some rows: how often the clone was seen (once, few, many), or a class if it is expanded.

v_gene	j_gene	d_gene	abundance	CDR3nt	CDR3aa
TRBV15	TRBJ1-2	.	medium-sized	TGTGCCACCAGCAGATCAGACAGGGGCTACACCTTC	CATSRSDRGYTF
TRBV5-1	TRBJ2-7	TRBD2	.	TGCGCCAGCGGCTCAGCCGGGACTACGATTTACGAGCAGTACTTC	CASGSAGTTIYEQYF
TRBV25-1	TRBJ2-5	TRBD1	.	TGTGCCAGCAGTGCGGGAGACAGGGGTGGAGAGACCCAGTACTTC	CASSAGDRGGETQYF
TRBV14	TRBJ2-3	TRBD1	.	TGTGCCAGCAGCCAAGTCGGGACAGGGGACACAGATACGCAGTATTTT	CASSQVGTGDTDTQYF
TRBV6-1	TRBJ2-7	.	.	TGTGCCAGCAGGCCGGGACATTCCAACGAGCAGTACTTC	CASRPGHSNEQYF
TRBV29-1	TRBJ2-5	TRBD2	.	TGCAGCGTGAATCTAGCGGGAGAGACCCAGTACTTC	CSVNLAGETQYF
TRBV11-1	TRBJ2-7	TRBD2	.	TGTGCCAGCAGCACGCTAGCGGGAGGCTACGAGCAGTACTTC	CASSTLAGGYEQYF
TRBV20-1	TRBJ2-3	.	.	TGCAGTGCTAACCCACAGGATACGCAGTATTTT	CSANPQDTQYF
TRBV29-1	TRBJ1-1	TRBD1	.	TGCAGCGTGTCCGGGACAGGGTACACTGAAGCTTTCTTT	CSVSGTGYTEAFF
TRBV10-3	TRBJ2-7	TRBD2	few	TGTGCCATTTCCCGTAGCGGGAGGGCCGCCTACGAGCAGTACTTC	CAISRSGRAAYEQYF
TRBV2	TRBJ2-7	TRBD2	.	TGTGCCATCAGTGAGTCTAGCGGGAGCGGCGAGCAGTACTTC	CAISESSGSGEQYF
TRBV29-1	TRBJ1-6	.	.	TGCAGCGTTGATTGGATTACAGGCTACCATTCACCCCTCCACTTT	CSVDWITGYHSPLHF
TRBV6-5	TRBJ2-7	TRBD1	.	TGTGCCAGCAGTTACGGGACAGGGGTGGGCGAGCAGTACTTC	CASSYGTGVGEQYF
TRBV20-1	TRBJ2-1	TRBD2	medium-sized	TGCAGTGCTAGAGCGGAGCGGGAGGGCCGGGCCAATGAGCAGTTCTTC	CSARAEREGRANEQFF
TRBV7-9	TRBJ1-2	.	.	TGTGCCAGCAGTCGGTCAAACTATGGCTACACCTTC	CASSRSNYGYTF
TRBV20-1	TRBJ2-7	.	medium-sized	TGCAGTGCTAGACAGGGCTACGAGCAGTACTTC	CSARQGYEQYF
TRBV2	TRBJ2-7	.	.	TGTGCCAGCAGAGCCGAAGCGGCCCCTCCGTACGAGCAGTACTTC	CASRAEAAPPYEQYF
TRBV24-1	TRBJ2-5	.	few	TGTGCCACCAGTGACGCAGGGGGGCGAGAGACCCAGTACTTC	CATSDAGGRETQYF
TRBV24-1	TRBJ2-1	.	.	TGTGCCACCAGTGATTTGCAGTCCTGGGATGAGCAGTTCTTC	CATSDLQSWDEQFF
TRBV19	TRBJ1-6	.	.	TGTGCCAGCAGGGGACCCCCCAGTTCACCCCTCCACTTT	CASRGPPSSPLHF
TRBV30	TRBJ2-5	TRBD1	few	TGTGCCTGGAGCGGGACAGGGATTTGGAAGACCCAGTACTTC	CAWSGTGIWKTQYF
TRBV4-1	TRBJ1-3	.	.	TGCGCCAGCAGCCCTCGGGGTGGGGGCTCTGGAAACACCATATATTTT	CASSPRGGGSGNTIYF
TRBV24-1	TRBJ2-1	TRBD1	.	TGTGCCACCAGTGGCATACAGGGGGAATCCTACAATGAGCAGTTCTTC	CATSGIQGESYNEQFF
TRBV11-1	TRBJ2-1	.	.	TGTGCCAGCAGCTCGACCGCGCGTGAGCAGTTCTTC	CASSSTAREQFF
TRBV29-1	TRBJ1-2	.	.	TGCAGCGTTGAACCCGGACAGAACTATGGCTACACCTTC	CSVEPGQNYGYTF
TRBV15	TRBJ2-7	TRBD1	.	TGTGCCACCAGCAGAGATCTGACAGGGACCGAGCAGTACTTC	CATSRDLTGTEQYF
TRBV15	TRBJ1-5	.	.	TGTGCCACCAGCAGAGATGGGGTGCGACAGCCCCAGCATTTT	CATSRDGVRQPQHF
TRBV15	TRBJ2-7	.	.	TGTGCCACCAGCAGCGGCTGGGGAGCCTACGAGCAGTACTTC	CATSSGWGAYEQYF
TRBV2	TRBJ1-2	.	few	TGTGCCAGCAAATACAGGAGGGGTAACTATGGCTACACCTTC	CASKYRRGNYGYTF
TRBV29-1	TRBJ2-1	TRBD2	once	TGCAGCGCCACATCGTATTATAGCGGGGGAAATGAGCAGTTCTTC	CSATSYYSGGNEQFF
TRBV29-1	TRBJ1-2	TRBD1	.	TGCAGCGTTGGGACAGGTTATGGCTACACCTTC	CSVGTGYGYTF
TRBV19	TRBJ2-7	TRBD1	.	TGTGCCAGTAGTACGGGACAGGGGTACGAGCAGTACTTC	CASSTGQGYEQYF
TRBV20-1	TRBJ2-5	.	.	TGCAGTGCTAGGGACGGCGAAGAGACCCAGTACTTC	CSARDGEETQYF
TRBV24-1	TRBJ1-2	TRBD1	.	TGTGCCACCAGTAGCCGGACAGGGTCTAGCGGCTACACCTTC	CATSSRTGSSGYTF
TRBV7-3	TRBJ1-2	.	.	TGTGCCAGCAGCACGACAGTTGGGGATGGCTACACCTTC	CASSTTVGDGYTF
TRBV29-1	TRBJ1-2	TRBD1	once	TGCAGCGCAGTCCGACAGGGGGGTGGCTACACCTTC	CSAVRQGGGYTF
TRBV10-3	TRBJ1-1	.	.	TGTGCCACCAAGCCAGAGAACACTGAAGCTTTCTTT	CATKPENTEAFF
TRBV9	TRBJ1-1	TRBD1	once	TGTGCCAGCAGCGCCTCACAGGGGACTGAAGCTTTCTTT	CASSASQGTEAFF
TRBV19	TRBJ2-7	TRBD2	.	TGTGCCACTTCGCCTGGAAGCGGGGGGTTATCCTACGAGCAGTACTTC	CATSPGSGGLSYEQYF
TRBV2	TRBJ1-1	.	.	TGTGCCAGCGTTGGCGGGGGGCGAGGGGACACTGAAGCTTTCTTT	CASVGGGRGDTEAFF
TRBV5-5	TRBJ2-7	.	few	TGTGCCAGCAGCTTGGGGCGGACCTACGAGCAGTACTTC	CASSLGRTYEQYF
TRBV15	TRBJ2-7	.	.	TGTGCCACCAGCAGAGAGGGAAGCTCCTACGAGCAGTACTTC	CATSREGSSYEQYF
TRBV25-1	TRBJ2-7	TRBD1	.	TGTGCCAGCAGCCCGGGGGGACAGGGTTGGGCCGAGCAGTACTTC	CASSPGGQGWAEQYF
TRBV19	TRBJ2-7	TRBD2	.	TGTGCCAGTAGTATTGGGGGGGGGAGTTACGAGCAGTACTTC	CASSIGGGSYEQYF
TRBV20-1	TRBJ1-2	TRBD1	.	TGCAGTGCTAGAGAGTCTACAGGGGTTAACTATGGCTACACCTTC	CSARESTGVNYGYTF
TRBV6-4	TRBJ2-5	.	many	TGTGCCAGCAGTGCTGGGAGAGGGGGCCAAGAGACCCAGTACTTC	CASSAGRGGQETQYF
TRBV7-6	TRBJ2-2	.	.	TGTGCCAGCAGCCCTGGGGGTTTAGGGCCCGAGGCCTTCACCGGGGAGCTGTTTTTT	CASSPGGLGPEAFTGELFF
TRBV2	TRBJ2-5	.	.	TGTGCCAGCAGGACCTACGAGACCCAGTACTTC	CASRTYETQYF
TRBV10-2	TRBJ1-1	.	.	TGCGCCAGCAGTGACTCCCTGGAAGGGAACACTGAAGCTTTCTTT	CASSDSLEGNTEAFF
TRBV19	TRBJ1-1	.	.	TGTGCCAGTAGTACTGGACAGTTGAACACTGAAGCTTTCTTT	CASSTGQLNTEAFF